A selection of T cell receptor beta chains follows, all from one sample in a study of lymphopenia after photon versus proton radiotherapy. TCRdb keeps only in-frame clones here, not all; method: immunoSEQ multiplex PCR. Here the sample spans some 7,000 clones, over 65% being singletons. The sequences come from peripheral blood, collected from a patient treated with photon-based radiotherapy. All receptors come from a man aged 25 to 40 with gastric cancer. The CDR3 runs from the conserved cysteine through the conserved F or W. D genes are given only for firm matches. Some rows have no size entry. The others give once, few or many, or a class for an expanded clone.

>NA|TRBV28|NA|TRBJ1-4
TGTGCCAGCAGTTTGGCCCACACGGGGGAAAAACTGTTTTTT
CASSLAHTGEKLFF
>NA|TRBV2|NA|TRBJ2-7
TGTGCCAGCAGTGAGAATGACTACGAGCAGTACTTC
CASSENDYEQYF
>NA|TRBV7-6|few|TRBJ1-2
TGTGCCAGCAGCTCCGCTGGGGGGGGATATGGCTACACCTTC
CASSSAGGGYGYTF
>NA|TRBV19|NA|TRBJ2-1
TGTGCCAGTAGTCCTTCGCATGGGGGGAATGAGCAGTTCTTC
CASSPSHGGNEQFF
>NA|TRBV11-2|NA|TRBJ2-3
TGTGCCAGCAGCTTAGCCTCCGGGGGGCTCGCAGATACGCAGTATTTT
CASSLASGGLADTQYF
>NA|TRBV7-9|NA|TRBJ2-7
TGTGCCAGCAGCTTAGGCCTCAGGTTGAGTCGGTACTTC
CASSLGLRLSRYF
>TRBD1|TRBV14|NA|TRBJ2-1
TGTGCCAGCAGCCCGACAGGGAAAGAGGGCAATGAGCAGTTCTTC
CASSPTGKEGNEQFF
>TRBD2|TRBV5-5|once|TRBJ2-2
TGTGCCAGCAGCTTGGTTGGACTAGGGGCGACCGGGGAGCTGTTTTTT
CASSLVGLGATGELFF
>NA|TRBV9|NA|TRBJ2-3
TGTGCCAGCAGCGGTCGCACAGATACGCAGTATTTT
CASSGRTDTQYF
>NA|TRBV18|few|TRBJ1-1
TGTGCCAGCTCATCCGGGACGATGAACACTGAAGCTTTCTTT
CASSSGTMNTEAFF
>NA|TRBV5-1|NA|TRBJ1-1
TGCGCCAGCAGCCCCCGACCGGGCATGAACACTGAAGCTTTCTTT
CASSPRPGMNTEAFF
>TRBD2|TRBV18|NA|TRBJ2-1
TGTGCCAGCTCACCACCGAGCGGGAGGATAAGAGACTCCCCGTTCTTC
CASSPPSGRIRDSPFF
>TRBD1|TRBV10-2|NA|TRBJ1-2
TGCGCCAGCTACTGGACAGGGGTAGGAGGCTACACCTTC
CASYWTGVGGYTF
>TRBD2|TRBV28|NA|TRBJ2-1
TGTGCCAGCAGTACCGGACTAGCCCCGAGATACGAGCAGTTCTTC
CASSTGLAPRYEQFF